This TCR beta chain was captured in a study of shared clonotypes between healthy human individuals. Study details: Per donor, three plates held CD4 naive cells, three held CD4 memory, two held CD8 naive and one held CD8 memory. Whole-study findings and limits: A handful of donors had about 5% of their naive CD4 clonotypes in common.

The split of CD4+ cells yielded CD45RA+ naive and CD45RA-negative memory subsets. This clone was counted a few times. The target antigen is unknown. Other DNA sequences in the same sample also yield this CDR3. The germline CDR1 and CDR2 sequences are GTSNPN and SVGIG (reference sequence). Trimming shortened V by 1 base and J by 3 bases, and 9 bases separated the two germline ends. The CDR3 is 13 residues long. For sorted subsets, about 200 ng DNA per replicate equaled 30,000 or so T cell genomes. The repertoire was sequenced with immunoSEQ multiplex PCR; TCRdb's copy has only in-frame clones and lacks some. The sample records some 680,000 clones, around 73% being singletons.

The sequencing input was memory CD4+ T cells sorted from blood. Subset specified: CD45RA-negative fraction. The receptor comes from a young woman in good health. V is TRBV30 and J is TRBJ1-1; no clear D. CDR3 in DNA: TGTGCCTGGAGTGAGGCAGGCCACACTGAAGCTTTCTTT. Protein: CAWSEAGHTEAFF.